The 20 T cell receptor beta chains in this list originate from one sample, sequenced in a study of persistence of HIV-infected CD4 T cells. The libraries were made with immunoSEQ version 4 in survey mode. The method was immunoSEQ multiplex PCR; TCRdb's version includes in-frame clones alone and lacks a portion of them. The sample consists of some 28,000 clones, around 80% of them appearing once. Stimulation used about 10 ug/mL lysate from CMV-infected fibroblasts. Memory cells lacking CD40L and CD69 with high CD45RO were sorted. For these TCRs, the target antigens are not known. The sequencing used CD4+ T cells sorted from PBMCs after roughly 18-hour stimulation, collected from a patient who received antiretroviral therapy. Receptors originate from an adult man with HIV who was CMV-seropositive.

The chain joins TRBV2 to TRBJ1-1; 8 positions agree with TRBD1. The CDR3 loop spans 14 amino acids. V was clipped by 6 bases and J by 7 bases; unmatched bases: 10. Germline lookup yields CDR1 SNHLY and CDR2 FYNNEI. The DNA for the CDR3 is TGTGCCAGCAGGACCAGGCAGGGGGCAGTTGAAGCTTTCTTT. Its translation is CASRTRQGAVEAFF.

CDR3 sequence reads: CSVEARERQETQYF. The DNA of the CDR3 is TGCAGCGTTGAGGCTCGCGAGCGCCAAGAGACCCAGTACTTC. The V gene is TRBV29-1, the J gene TRBJ2-5; D is unclear. There are 14 residues in the CDR3. V was pared by 3 bases and J by 1 base, with 12 bases between. Germline V gene sequence: CDR1 SQVTM, CDR2 ANQGSEA.

The chain has TRBV28 and TRBJ1-5; D unclear. Deletions cut 5 bases from V and 2 bases from J, with 13 bases between. The CDR3 totals 15 residues. In germline, CDR1 is MDHEN, CDR2 SYDVKM. The CDR3 sequence: CASSVRHSGNQPQHF. The CDR3 DNA sequence: TGTGCCAGCAGTGTTCGCCACAGTGGCAATCAGCCCCAGCATTTT.

The V and J genes are TRBV5-4 and TRBJ2-1, with D perhaps matching TRBD2 (7 bases). Trimming stripped 4 bases from V and 0 bases from J, with 11 bases between. Germline assignment: CDR1 SGHNT and CDR2 YYREEE (reference sequence). This CDR3 has 15 amino acids. CDR3 in DNA: TGTGCCAGCAGCCTCGGGGGGCTCTCCTACAATGAGCAGTTCTTC. Its translation is CASSLGGLSYNEQFF.

The chain links TRBV5-1 to TRBJ1-6; no reliable D call. Germline loops: CDR1 SGHRS, CDR2 YFSETQ. The CDR3 spans 16 residues. Trimming removed 3 bases from V and 1 base from J, with 11 bases in between. This CDR3 reads CASSSFSLSYNSPLHF. The CDR3, as DNA: TGCGCCAGCAGCTCGTTCAGTCTTTCCTATAATTCACCCCTCCACTTT.

V is TRBV9 and J is TRBJ2-2; a weak D match, TRBD1 (6 bases). Per the germline V gene, CDR1 is SGDLS and CDR2 is YYNGEE. The CDR3 sequence is 15 residues long. The V end lost 3 bases, the J end lost 8 bases, and 17 bases lay between the germline ends. CDR3 nucleotide sequence: TGTGCCAGCAGCGCAAGGGCGGCAGGGGCGGGGGAGCTGTTTTTT. Its translation: CASSARAAGAGELFF.

The sample holds one count of this clone. The rearrangement links TRBV5-4 to TRBJ1-4; unclear D gene. The CDR3 runs 15 residues. Germline values: CDR1 SGHNT, CDR2 YYREEE (reference sequence). V lost 3 bases and J 7 bases, leaving 16 bases between the germline ends. In DNA, the CDR3 is TGTGCCAGCAGCTCCACCGCAGATGAGGCTGAAAAACTGTTTTTT. It codes for CASSSTADEAEKLFF.

The J gene is TRBJ1-1, the V gene TRBV19; D ambiguous. There are 12 residues in the CDR3. The germline CDR1 and CDR2 sequences are LNHDA and SQIVND (reference sequence). Between the trimmed V and J ends, which lost 3 bases and 7 bases, there was a span of 9 bases. CDR3 region: CASSIQSSEAFF. As DNA, the CDR3 is TGTGCCAGTAGTATCCAAAGCAGTGAAGCTTTCTTT.

This chain connects TRBV3-1 (or the pseudogene TRBV3-2) to TRBJ1-5; D perhaps matches TRBD1 (6 bases). This CDR3 has 14 amino acids. V lost 0 bases and J 11 bases, leaving 14 bases between the germline ends. Germline CDR1 and CDR2: LGHDT and YNNKEL (reference sequence). Here the CDR3 DNA reads TGTGCCAGCAGCCAAGATCACAGGGTGACAGCCCAGCATTTT. It is translated as CASSQDHRVTAQHF.

The chain has TRBV10-2 and TRBJ2-3; 7 positions agree with TRBD2. The CDR3 has 11 amino acids. Per the germline V gene, CDR1 is WSHSY and CDR2 is SAAADI. V was pared by 2 bases and J by 10 bases, with 0 bases of the junction left unmatched. CDR3 protein: CASSERGAQYF. In nucleotides, the CDR3 is TGCGCCAGCAGTGAGCGGGGGGCGCAGTATTTT.

This clone was detected once. The junction does not match germline at one end; this may be a read error. The J gene is TRBJ1-1, the V gene TRBV3-1 (or the pseudogene TRBV3-2), with no clear D. Germline CDR1 LGHDT, CDR2 YNNKEL (reference sequence). This CDR3 spans 12 amino acids. CDR3 nucleotide sequence: TGTGCCAGCAGCCAAGATAATCGGAGAGTATACTTT. It translates to CASSQDNRRVYF.

This clone was seen only a few times. The DNA for the CDR3 is TGCGCCAGTCGGATGGGGGCGGCAGATACGCAGTATTTT. Its translation: CASRMGAADTQYF. The chain has TRBV5-1 and TRBJ2-3, with TRBD1 as a possible D gene (6 bases). CDR1 and CDR2 (germline): SGHRS, YFSETQ. The V and J ends lost 8 bases and 4 bases respectively, with 14 bases between them. CDR3 length equals 13 residues.

This chain uses TRBV10-3 with TRBJ1-2; D is undetermined. Deletions cut 8 bases from V and 2 bases from J, with 9 bases between. Germline V gene sequence: CDR1 ENHRY, CDR2 SYGVKD. The CDR3 loop spans 12 amino acids. The CDR3 spells CAIRAENYGYTF. The CDR3 nucleotides are TGTGCCATCCGCGCGGAGAACTATGGCTACACCTTC.

This chain joins TRBV10-2 and TRBJ2-3; 7 bases are shared with TRBD1. This CDR3 contains 18 residues. CDR1 WSHSY and CDR2 SAAADI come from the germline V gene. V lost 2 bases, J lost 2 bases, and 13 bases stayed unmatched. The CDR3 spells CASSERRIEQGYTDTQYF. CDR3 nucleotides: TGCGCCAGCAGTGAGAGGAGGATAGAACAGGGGTACACAGATACGCAGTATTTT.

The CDR3 nucleotides read TGTGCCAGCACCTTTCGGGGGGGCACACACACCGGGGAGCTGTTTTTT. This translates into CASTFRGGTHTGELFF. The chain employs TRBV9 and TRBJ2-2; TRBD2 aligns across 8 bases. The J segment lost 3 bases and the V segment lost 6 bases, leaving 10 bases of the junction unmatched. The CDR3 covers 16 residues. CDR1 is SGDLS, CDR2 YYNGEE, per germline.

The V call is TRBV2, the J call TRBJ2-7; 9 bases are shared with TRBD1. This CDR3 has 14 residues. The germline V gene encodes CDR1 SNHLY and CDR2 FYNNEI. Trimming removed 5 bases from V and 3 bases from J; junction bases left unmatched: 5. The CDR3 nucleotides are TGTGCCAGCAGTACCGGGACAGGGTTCTACGAGCAGTACTTC. Its protein product is CASSTGTGFYEQYF. Filled out from reference TRBV2 and TRBJ2-7, the complete variable domain reads EPEVTQTPSHQVTQMGQEVILRCVPISNHLYFYWYRQILGQKVEFLVSFYNNEISEKSEIFDDQFSVERPDGSNFTLKIRSTKLEDSAMYFCASSTGTGFYEQYFGPGTRLTVT.

The genes are TRBV20-1 and TRBJ1-2, with D unresolved. Germline V gene sequence: CDR1 DFQATT, CDR2 SNEGSKA (reference sequence). Trimming cost V 3 bases and J 2 bases, with 13 bases left between them. The CDR3 extends over 14 amino acids. CDR3 protein: CSASSKGTNYGYTF. In DNA form, the CDR3 reads TGCAGTGCTAGTAGTAAGGGAACGAACTATGGCTACACCTTC.

This clone was counted a single time. This rearrangement joins TRBV2 to TRBJ2-7; possible D gene TRBD2, 5 bases. The CDR3 runs to 15 residues. The ends were cut back, 3 bases at V and 9 bases at J, with 21 bases in the middle. Germline CDR1 SNHLY, CDR2 FYNNEI. The CDR3 DNA reads as TGTGCCAGCAGTGATGTTGGGAGCCCTACTACGAGGCAGTACTTC. Its translation: CASSDVGSPTTRQYF.

This clone was counted between two and nine times. CDR3 region: CASTHRDRGSAFF. The CDR3, as DNA: TGTGCCAGCACCCATCGGGACAGGGGGTCAGCTTTCTTT. This sequence joins TRBV28 and TRBJ1-1; TRBD1 agrees at 11 bases. Germline V gene sequence: CDR1 MDHEN, CDR2 SYDVKM. V gave up 7 bases and J gave up 10 bases; unmatched junction bases: 8. The CDR3 has 13 residues.

The chain uses TRBV18 and TRBJ2-3, with 8 bases that match TRBD2. CDR3 length: 15 residues. The V gene's germline CDR1 is KGHSH and CDR2 LQKENI. Trimming removed 5 bases from V and 1 base from J; junction bases left unmatched: 5. The CDR3 nucleotides are TGTGCCAGCTCATATGGCGGGGGGCGCACAGATACGCAGTATTTT. Translation gives CASSYGGGRTDTQYF.